This TCR beta chain was identified in a study of cytomegalovirus exposure and HLA in healthy donors. CDR1 and CDR2 from the germline V gene are MNHEY and SVGAGI. The V segment lost 0 bases and the J segment 9 bases; nucleotides outside the gene matches: 2. The CDR3 extends over 14 amino acids. With 60 Vbeta and 13 Jbeta primers, the PCR was carried out. Data came from immunoSEQ multiplex PCR; TCRdb stores just in-frame clones and leaves some out. The table shows about 160,000 clones, with approximately 79% occurring only once. The V gene is TRBV6-5, the J gene TRBJ2-1, with 10 bases that match TRBD2. Sequenced material: PBMCs. This clonotype originated in a man in his forties or fifties in good health and CMV-seropositive. The DNA for the CDR3 is TGTGCCAGCAGTTACTCGTTAGCGGGGGGTGAGCAGTTCTTC. Protein sequence: CASSYSLAGGEQFF.